One sample yielded the 30 T cell receptor beta chains listed below, sequenced in a study of somatic mutations in cytotoxic T cells in rheumatoid arthritis. TCRdb's copy holds only in-frame clones and misses some; the assay was immunoSEQ multiplex PCR. The sample has approximately 9,300 clones; 75% to 95% are singletons. Source material: CD8+ T cells sorted from blood. All receptors derive from a woman aged 18 to 35 with rheumatoid arthritis.

The V and J genes are TRBV9 and TRBJ2-5; perhaps TRBD2 as D (5 bases). The DNA end is more similar to TRBJ2-7, so the J call may be wrong. Germline V gives CDR1 SGDLS, CDR2 YYNGEE. The CDR3 runs to 15 residues. The CDR3 sequence is CASSAGLAPTYEQYF. The CDR3 nucleotides are TGTGCCAGCAGCGCGGGGTTGGCCCCGACCTACGAGCAGTACTTC.

The chain links TRBV27 to TRBJ2-6; 9 bases are a match to TRBD1. V trimming: 5 bases; J trimming: 0 bases; junction bases outside the gene matches: 2. Germline CDR1 reads MNHEY; CDR2 reads SMNVEV (reference sequence). The CDR3 runs 16 residues. DNA of the CDR3: TGTGCCAGCAGTATGACAGGGGGCTCTGGGGCCAACGTCCTGACTTTC. Translating it yields CASSMTGGSGANVLTF.

The V gene is TRBV28, the J gene TRBJ2-2, with unresolved D. The V end was cut by 10 bases, the J end by 0 bases, with 15 bases between. Looked up from germline, CDR1 is MDHEN and CDR2 is SYDVKM. This CDR3 region has 15 residues. CDR3 sequence (DNA): TGTGCCACCCAATGGGCAGGATCGAACACCGGGGAGCTGTTTTTT. It is translated as CATQWAGSNTGELFF.

The gene calls are TRBV10-3 and TRBJ1-1; D is perhaps TRBD1 (6 bases). Germline loops: CDR1 ENHRY, CDR2 SYGVKD. There are 13 residues in the CDR3. V gave up 3 bases and J gave up 11 bases, with 16 bases separating them. CDR3 coding DNA: TGTGCCATCAGTGATTTGGCAGGGGATAGGGCTTTCTTT. Amino acids: CAISDLAGDRAFF.

V gene TRBV25-1 combines with J gene TRBJ1-3; TRBD1 is a possible D gene (6 bases). The V end was cut by 6 bases, the J end by 3 bases, with 9 bases between. Germline loops: CDR1 MGHDK, CDR2 SYGVNS. The CDR3 runs to 13 residues. CDR3 sequence: CASSWTVGNTIYF. Here the CDR3 DNA reads TGTGCCAGCAGCTGGACAGTTGGAAACACCATATATTTT.

The V call is TRBV2, the J call TRBJ1-5; 7 bases are shared with TRBD1. There are 15 residues in the CDR3. Germline-derived CDR1 and CDR2 are SNHLY and FYNNEI. V was pared by 6 bases and J by 2 bases, with 7 bases of the junction left unmatched. The CDR3 region is CASSRDRAGNQPQHF. CDR3 nucleotide sequence: TGTGCCAGCAGCCGCGACAGGGCCGGCAATCAGCCCCAGCATTTT.

The CDR3 is CASSFLAARETQYF. CDR3 DNA: TGTGCCAGCAGTTTTCTAGCGGCTAGAGAGACCCAGTACTTC. V is TRBV11-2 and J is TRBJ2-5, with 7 bases that match TRBD2. The CDR3 spans 14 residues. Per germline, CDR1 SGHAT and CDR2 FQNNGV. J gave up 4 bases and V 6 bases, and 8 bases lay outside the gene matches.

V gene TRBV13 combines with J gene TRBJ2-2, with 8 positions matching TRBD1. The junction had 4 bases not matched to a gene; V was cut back by 4 bases and J by 6 bases. Germline lookup yields CDR1 PRHDT and CDR2 FYEKMQ (reference sequence). This CDR3 is built from 14 residues. CDR3 sequence (DNA): TGTGCCAGCAGCTCGGACAGGGCACCCGGGGAGCTGTTTTTT. Protein sequence: CASSSDRAPGELFF.

The chain links TRBV5-8 to TRBJ2-2; D possibly corresponds to TRBD2 (7 bases). Germline CDR1 SGHTS, CDR2 YDEGEE. The CDR3 runs 19 residues. The germline V and J ends were trimmed by 2 bases and 0 bases, with 20 bases remaining between them. The CDR3 DNA reads as TGTGCCAGCAGCTTCCCGGGGGGCTTCCTAGGGTCGAACACCGGGGAGCTGTTTTTT. This sequence encodes CASSFPGGFLGSNTGELFF.

The chain combines TRBV28 with TRBJ1-5; no firm D call. Trimming took 5 bases from V and 0 from J, leaving 23 bases between them. The CDR3 runs to 19 residues. The germline V gene has CDR1 MDHEN and CDR2 SYDVKM. CDR3 sequence (DNA): TGTGCCAGCAGTCCCCGGGGAGTAGGGAGCCCATATAGCAATCAGCCCCAGCATTTT. The encoded protein is CASSPRGVGSPYSNQPQHF.

In DNA, the CDR3 is TGTGCCAGTAGTATCCAGGGTGCCTACGAGCAGTACTTC. Its translation is CASSIQGAYEQYF. The genes are TRBV19 and TRBJ2-7, with D tentatively TRBD1 (5 bases). With 3 bases removed from V and 2 bases from J, the gap between germline ends came to 8 bases. This CDR3 region has 13 residues. Germline assignment: CDR1 LNHDA and CDR2 SQIVND (reference sequence). Complete variable domain (other parts from reference TRBV19 and TRBJ2-7): DGGITQSPKYLFRKEGQNVTLSCEQNLNHDAMYWYRQDPGQGLRLIYYSQIVNDFQKGDIAEGYSVSREKKESFPLTVTSAQKNPTAFYLCASSIQGAYEQYFGPGTRLTVT.

The chain recombines TRBV5-6 with TRBJ2-7; no clear D. Trimming removed 4 bases at V and 6 bases at J, with 17 bases between. This CDR3 region has 14 residues. Looked up from germline, CDR1 is SGHDT and CDR2 is YYEEEE. The DNA of the CDR3 is TGTGCCAGCAGCCCCGGTCGTGGTTCCCGCGAGCAGTACTTC. This gives the protein CASSPGRGSREQYF. Looking up the rest from reference TRBV5-6 and TRBJ2-7 gives the full variable domain: DAGVTQSPTHLIKTRGQQVTLRCSPKSGHDTVSWYQQALGQGPQFIFQYYEEEERQRGNFPDRFSGHQFPNYSSELNVNALLLGDSALYLCASSPGRGSREQYFGPGTRLTVT.

V is TRBV6-6 and J is TRBJ2-3, with D uncertain. V was trimmed by 3 bases and J by 2 bases, leaving 9 bases between them. Per the germline V gene, CDR1 is MNHNY and CDR2 is SVGAGI (reference sequence). The CDR3 is 14 amino acids. For the CDR3, the DNA is TGTGCCAGCAGTTATCGTCCTATCACAGATACGCAGTATTTT. Translating it yields CASSYRPITDTQYF.

The rearrangement links TRBV19 to TRBJ1-2; a weak D match, TRBD1 (6 bases). The CDR3 runs 16 residues. Germline CDR1 and CDR2: LNHDA and SQIVND (reference sequence). V lost 6 bases and J 4 bases, leaving 21 bases between the germline ends. CDR3 loop: CASSSLMDSAFYGYTF. In DNA, the CDR3 is TGTGCCAGTAGCTCCCTCATGGACAGCGCCTTCTATGGCTACACCTTC.

The rearrangement joins TRBV7-9 to TRBJ1-1; no clear D. The CDR3 sequence is 17 residues long. The V end lost 5 bases, the J end lost 0 bases, and 19 bases lay between the germline ends. Germline CDR1 and CDR2: SEHNR and FQNEAQ (reference sequence). In DNA, the CDR3 is TGTGCCAGCAGCAACCCTTCAAGTCCCAGCGTGAACACTGAAGCTTTCTTT. Amino acids: CASSNPSSPSVNTEAFF.

This clone was found once. The chain couples TRBV2 to TRBJ2-1; TRBD2 might be the D (7 bases). V dropped 3 bases and J dropped 6 bases, with 12 bases sitting between them. The CDR3 consists of 14 residues. Per germline, CDR1 SNHLY and CDR2 FYNNEI. Written as DNA, the CDR3 is TGTGCCAGCAGTGAGGGGGGGCCCATCAATGAGCAGTTCTTC. Translation: CASSEGGPINEQFF.

The chain couples TRBV10-3 to TRBJ2-7, with D maybe TRBD1 (6 bases). Germline-derived CDR1 and CDR2 are ENHRY and SYGVKD. With 5 bases removed from V and 0 bases from J, the gap between germline ends came to 11 bases. CDR3 size: 14 residues. CDR3 nucleotides: TGTGCCATCAGTTCTTTGGGACACTCCTACGAGCAGTACTTC. Residues: CAISSLGHSYEQYF.

V and J are TRBV15 and TRBJ1-2; 7 bases align to TRBD1. This CDR3 has 14 residues. Trimming at V came to 0 bases and at J to 8 bases, leaving 6 bases not matched to a gene. Germline CDR1 and CDR2: LNHNV and YYDKDF (reference sequence). In nucleotides, the CDR3 is TGTGCCACCAGCAGAGATGACAGGGTGGAGGGCTACACCTTC. Amino acids: CATSRDDRVEGYTF.

The chain employs TRBV28 and TRBJ2-3; tentative D call: TRBD2 (5 bases). The CDR3 covers 14 residues. V shed 7 bases and J shed 2 bases, with 13 bases lying between them. Germline CDR1 and CDR2: MDHEN and SYDVKM. CDR3 protein: CASKWAGSTDTQYF. The CDR3 DNA is TGTGCCAGCAAGTGGGCGGGTTCCACAGATACGCAGTATTTT.

The rearrangement uses TRBV7-6 and TRBJ2-3, with D possibly being TRBD2 (7 bases). CDR3 size: 14 residues. Per germline, CDR1 SGHVS and CDR2 FNYEAQ. V was clipped by 5 bases and J by 6 bases, with 15 bases between them. The CDR3 DNA follows: TGTGCCAGCAGCCCAGTTGGGGGGGCCGATACGCAGTATTTT. It translates to CASSPVGGADTQYF.

The chain couples TRBV5-1 to TRBJ1-4, with a possible D match to TRBD1 (5 bases). CDR3 size: 14 residues. Trimming stripped 0 bases from V and 6 bases from J, with 9 bases between. CDR1 SGHRS and CDR2 YFSETQ come from the germline V gene. The CDR3 here is CASSLAGGYEKLFF. The CDR3 DNA follows: TGCGCCAGCAGCTTGGCCGGGGGTTATGAAAAACTGTTTTTT.

V and J are TRBV6-6 and TRBJ2-7; 9 bases line up with TRBD1. V lost 2 bases and J lost 2; bases outside the gene matches: 4. CDR1 and CDR2 (germline): MNHNY, SVGAGI (reference sequence). The CDR3 has 15 amino acids. The DNA for the CDR3 is TGTGCCAGCAGTTACCGAGGGACAGGGACCTACGAGCAGTACTTC. This gives the protein CASSYRGTGTYEQYF.

V is TRBV6-4 and J is TRBJ2-1; 9 positions agree with TRBD2. V was pared by 0 bases and J by 5 bases, with 5 bases of the junction left unmatched. CDR1 is MRHNA and CDR2 is SNTAGT in the germline V gene. CDR3 size: 16 residues. The CDR3: CASSDSVAGAHNEQFF. CDR3 bases: TGTGCCAGCAGTGACTCTGTAGCGGGGGCCCACAATGAGCAGTTCTTC.

The rearrangement links TRBV2 to TRBJ1-2, with 8 bases that match TRBD1. Looked up from germline, CDR1 is SNHLY and CDR2 is FYNNEI. The CDR3 has 12 amino acids. The ends lost 6 bases at V and 6 bases at J; junction bases unmatched: 3. Written as DNA, the CDR3 is TGTGCCAGCAGGACAGGGGTAGATGGCTACACCTTC. Translated, it gives CASRTGVDGYTF.

The chain combines TRBV10-2 with TRBJ1-2; D is possibly TRBD1 (5 bases). The CDR3 has 14 amino acids. The germline V gene encodes CDR1 WSHSY and CDR2 SAAADI. The V gene lost 3 bases and the J gene lost 8 bases, with 16 bases spanning the gap. CDR3 protein: CASSEFVDSQGYTF. CDR3 sequence (DNA): TGCGCCAGCAGTGAATTCGTCGACAGCCAAGGCTACACCTTC.

The chain employs TRBV28 and TRBJ2-1; 15 positions agree with TRBD2. Per the germline V gene, CDR1 is MDHEN and CDR2 is SYDVKM. This CDR3 has 17 amino acids. J lost 8 bases, V lost 5 bases, and 10 bases had no gene match. CDR3 in amino acids: CASSPPWTSGRADEQFF. DNA of the CDR3: TGTGCCAGCAGTCCCCCCTGGACTAGCGGGAGGGCCGATGAGCAGTTCTTC.

The genes are TRBV2 and TRBJ1-5; no clear D gene. This CDR3 spans 12 amino acids. Germline V lookup: CDR1 SNHLY, CDR2 FYNNEI. The V gene lost 8 bases and the J gene lost 6 bases, with 11 bases spanning the gap. CDR3 sequence: CASGSRFQPQHF. The CDR3 DNA follows: TGTGCCAGCGGTTCCAGGTTTCAGCCCCAGCATTTT. Combining the CDR3 with reference TRBV2 and TRBJ1-5 gives the whole variable domain EPEVTQTPSHQVTQMGQEVILRCVPISNHLYFYWYRQILGQKVEFLVSFYNNEISEKSEIFDDQFSVERPDGSNFTLKIRSTKLEDSAMYFCASGSRFQPQHFGDGTRLSIL.

The V and J genes are TRBV6-5 and TRBJ1-2; 9 bases fit TRBD1. The CDR3 extends over 15 amino acids. CDR1 and CDR2 (germline): MNHEY, SVGAGI. The V and J ends lost 7 bases and 4 bases, in that order; junction bases with no gene match: 10. This chain's CDR3 is CASIKGQGRIYGYTF. DNA of the CDR3: TGTGCCAGCATTAAGGGACAGGGAAGAATCTATGGCTACACCTTC.

The chain has TRBV27 and TRBJ1-2; D might be TRBD1 (6 bases). V was trimmed by 5 bases and J by 5 bases, leaving 18 bases between them. Germline-derived CDR1 and CDR2 are MNHEY and SMNVEV (reference sequence). This CDR3 is built from 15 residues. The CDR3 reads CASSLSGGAHYGYTF. The CDR3 region has the DNA TGTGCCAGCAGTCTCTCGGGGGGGGCGCATTATGGCTACACCTTC.

The chain joins TRBV19 to TRBJ1-1; D not resolved. Germline V gives CDR1 LNHDA, CDR2 SQIVND (reference sequence). V lost 4 bases, J lost 0 bases, and 6 bases lay in between. The CDR3 length is 13 residues. The CDR3 coding sequence is TGTGCCAGTAGTACGGGTGTGAACACTGAAGCTTTCTTT. The encoded protein is CASSTGVNTEAFF. The complete variable domain, with remaining parts taken from reference TRBV19 and TRBJ1-1, reads DGGITQSPKYLFRKEGQNVTLSCEQNLNHDAMYWYRQDPGQGLRLIYYSQIVNDFQKGDIAEGYSVSREKKESFPLTVTSAQKNPTAFYLCASSTGVNTEAFFGQGTRLTVV.